This TCR beta chain was identified during a study of T cell repertoires in cytomegalovirus infection. This clonotype showed up many times. The antigen is undetermined. MiXCR, applied by TCRdb to the reads, yields one record per CDR3 protein. The table records about 310,000 distinct CDR3 sequences, 25% of them present only once. Looked up from germline, CDR1 is SGHTA and CDR2 is FQGNSA. The length of the CDR3 is 13 residues. V shed 2 bases and J shed 6 bases, with 11 bases lying between them. J is TRBJ2-7 and V is TRBV7-2, with D tentatively TRBD2 (6 bases). The receptor was derived from a human donor in good health (CMV status not recorded). Some clones in this sample may be carry-over from other donors' samples. Material: cultured PBMCs, obtained from culture after CMV antigen stimulation. Written as DNA, the CDR3 is TGTGCCAGCAGCTTATCAGAGGGAGGCGAGCAGTACTTC. It translates to CASSLSEGGEQYF.